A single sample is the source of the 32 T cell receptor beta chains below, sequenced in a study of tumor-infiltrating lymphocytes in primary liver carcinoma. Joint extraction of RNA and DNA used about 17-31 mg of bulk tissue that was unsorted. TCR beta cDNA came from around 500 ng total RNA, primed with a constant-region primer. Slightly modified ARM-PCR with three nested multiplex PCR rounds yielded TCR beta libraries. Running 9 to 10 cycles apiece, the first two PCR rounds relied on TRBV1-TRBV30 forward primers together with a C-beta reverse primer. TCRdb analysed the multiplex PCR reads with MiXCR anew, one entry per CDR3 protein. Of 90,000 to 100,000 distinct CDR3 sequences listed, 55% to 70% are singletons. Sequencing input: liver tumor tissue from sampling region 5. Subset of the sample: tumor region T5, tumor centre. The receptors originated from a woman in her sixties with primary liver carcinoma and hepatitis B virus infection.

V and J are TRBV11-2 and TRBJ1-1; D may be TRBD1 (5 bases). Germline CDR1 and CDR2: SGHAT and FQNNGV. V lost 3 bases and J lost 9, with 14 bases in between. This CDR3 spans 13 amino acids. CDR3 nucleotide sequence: TGTGCCAGCAGCTTCAGTGGGGCCAGGAAAGCTTTCTTT. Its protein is CASSFSGARKAFF.

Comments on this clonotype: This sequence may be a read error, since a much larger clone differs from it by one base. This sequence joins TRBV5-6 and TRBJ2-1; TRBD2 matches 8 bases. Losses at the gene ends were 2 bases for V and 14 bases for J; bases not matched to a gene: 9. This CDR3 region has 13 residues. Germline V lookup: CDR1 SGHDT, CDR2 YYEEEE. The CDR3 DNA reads TGTGCCAGCAGCTTTGTTAGCGGGAATAAAGAGTTCTTC. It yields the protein CASSFVSGNKEFF.

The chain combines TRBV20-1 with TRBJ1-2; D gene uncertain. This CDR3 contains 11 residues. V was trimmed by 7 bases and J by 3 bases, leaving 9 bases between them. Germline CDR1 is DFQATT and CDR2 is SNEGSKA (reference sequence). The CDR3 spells CSGKIDYGYTF. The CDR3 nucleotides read TGCAGTGGTAAAATTGACTATGGCTACACCTTC.

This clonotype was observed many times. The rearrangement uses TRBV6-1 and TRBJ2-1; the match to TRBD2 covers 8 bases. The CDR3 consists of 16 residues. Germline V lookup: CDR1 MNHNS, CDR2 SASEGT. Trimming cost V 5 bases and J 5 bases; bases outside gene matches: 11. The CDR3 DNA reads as TGTGCCAGCAGTTTATCGGGAGGGAATCTTAACAATGAGCAGTTCTTC. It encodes CASSLSGGNLNNEQFF.

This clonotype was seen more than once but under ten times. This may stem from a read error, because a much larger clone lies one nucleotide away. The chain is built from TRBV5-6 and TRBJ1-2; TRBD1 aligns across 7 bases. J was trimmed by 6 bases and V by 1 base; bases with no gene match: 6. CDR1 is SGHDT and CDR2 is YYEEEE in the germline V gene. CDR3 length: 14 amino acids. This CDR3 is CASSLNDRVNGYTF. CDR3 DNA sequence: TGTGCCAGCAGCTTGAACGACAGGGTGAATGGCTACACCTTC.

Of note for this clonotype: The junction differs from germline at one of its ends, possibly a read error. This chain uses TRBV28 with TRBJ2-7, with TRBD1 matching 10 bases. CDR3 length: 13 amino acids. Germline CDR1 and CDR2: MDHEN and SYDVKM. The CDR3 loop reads CTSRRQGANEQYF. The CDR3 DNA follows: TGTACCAGCAGAAGACAGGGGGCAAACGAGCAGTACTTC.

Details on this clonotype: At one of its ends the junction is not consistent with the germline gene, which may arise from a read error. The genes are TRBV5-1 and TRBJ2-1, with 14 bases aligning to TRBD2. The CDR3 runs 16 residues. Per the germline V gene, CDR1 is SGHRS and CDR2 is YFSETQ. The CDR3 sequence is CASSRGLAGVYNVQFF. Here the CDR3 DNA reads TGCGCCAGCAGCAGGGGACTAGCGGGAGTTTACAATGTGCAGTTCTTC.

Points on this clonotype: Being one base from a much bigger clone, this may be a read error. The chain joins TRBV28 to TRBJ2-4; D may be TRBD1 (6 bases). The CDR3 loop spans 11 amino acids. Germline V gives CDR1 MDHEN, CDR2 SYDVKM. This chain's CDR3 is CTSSTGNIQYF. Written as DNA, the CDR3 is TGTACCAGCAGTACAGGGAACATTCAGTACTTC.

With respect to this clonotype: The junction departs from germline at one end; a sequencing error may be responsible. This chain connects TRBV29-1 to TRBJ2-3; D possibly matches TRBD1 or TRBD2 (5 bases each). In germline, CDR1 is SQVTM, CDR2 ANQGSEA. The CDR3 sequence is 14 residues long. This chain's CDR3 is CNVVPEGSTDTQYF. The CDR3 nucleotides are TGCAACGTTGTCCCCGAGGGGAGCACAGATACGCAGTATTTT.

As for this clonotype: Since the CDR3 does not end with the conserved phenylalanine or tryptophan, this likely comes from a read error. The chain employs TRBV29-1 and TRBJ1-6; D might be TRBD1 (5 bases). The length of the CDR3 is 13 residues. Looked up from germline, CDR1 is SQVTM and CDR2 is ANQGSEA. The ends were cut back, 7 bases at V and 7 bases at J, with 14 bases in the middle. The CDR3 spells CSAGHGGNSPLHL. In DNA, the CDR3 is TGCAGCGCCGGACATGGTGGCAATTCACCCCTCCACTTA.

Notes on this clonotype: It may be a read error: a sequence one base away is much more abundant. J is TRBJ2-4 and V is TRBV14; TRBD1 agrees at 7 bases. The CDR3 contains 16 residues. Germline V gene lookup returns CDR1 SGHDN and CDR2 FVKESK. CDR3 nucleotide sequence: TGTGCCAGCAGCCACAGGACAGGAGTAGCCAAAAGCATTCAGTACTTC. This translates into CASSHRTGVAKSIQYF.

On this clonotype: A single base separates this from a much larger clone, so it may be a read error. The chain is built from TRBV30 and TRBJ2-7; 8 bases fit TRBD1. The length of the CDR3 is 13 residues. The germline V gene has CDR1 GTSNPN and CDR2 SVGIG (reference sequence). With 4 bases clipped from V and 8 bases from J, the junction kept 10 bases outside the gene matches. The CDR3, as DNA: TGTGCCTGGACATGGACAGGGTCCCACAAGCAGTACTTC. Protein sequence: CAWTWTGSHKQYF.

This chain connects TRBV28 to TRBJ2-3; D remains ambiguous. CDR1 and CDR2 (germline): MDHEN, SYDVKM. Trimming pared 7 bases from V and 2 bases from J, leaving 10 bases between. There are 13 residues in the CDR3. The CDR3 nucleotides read TGTGCCAGCAACTACAAAAACACAGATACGCAGTATTTT. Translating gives CASNYKNTDTQYF. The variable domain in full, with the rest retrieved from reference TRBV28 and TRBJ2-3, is DVKVTQSSRYLVKRTGEKVFLECVQDMDHENMFWYRQDPGLGLRLIYFSYDVKMKEKGDIPEGYSVSREKKERFSLILESASTNQTSMYLCASNYKNTDTQYFGPGTRLTVL.

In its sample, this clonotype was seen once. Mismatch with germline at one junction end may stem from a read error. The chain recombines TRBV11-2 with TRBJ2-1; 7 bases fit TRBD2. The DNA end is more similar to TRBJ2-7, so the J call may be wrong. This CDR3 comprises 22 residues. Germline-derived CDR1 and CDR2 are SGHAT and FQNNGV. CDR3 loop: CASTRTPRAGGIWTRDYNEQYF. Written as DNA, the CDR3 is TGCGCCAGCACCAGAACCCCTCGGGCTGGCGGGATCTGGACCCGGGACTACAATGAGCAGTACTTC.

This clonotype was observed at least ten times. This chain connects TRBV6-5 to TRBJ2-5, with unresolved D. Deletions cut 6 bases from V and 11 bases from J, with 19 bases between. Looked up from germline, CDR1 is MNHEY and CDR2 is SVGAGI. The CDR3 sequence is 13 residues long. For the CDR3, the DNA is TGTGCCAGCAGCTTATCTTCGACGACGCCACAGTACTTC. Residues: CASSLSSTTPQYF.

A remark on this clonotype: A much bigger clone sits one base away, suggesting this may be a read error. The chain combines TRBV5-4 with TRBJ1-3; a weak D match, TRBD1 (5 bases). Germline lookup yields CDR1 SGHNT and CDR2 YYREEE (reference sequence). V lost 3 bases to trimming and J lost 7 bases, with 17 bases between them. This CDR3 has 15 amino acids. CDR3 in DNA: TGTGCCAGCAGCTCACGGTTTGGATACAGGAACACCATATATTTT. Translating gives CASSSRFGYRNTIYF.

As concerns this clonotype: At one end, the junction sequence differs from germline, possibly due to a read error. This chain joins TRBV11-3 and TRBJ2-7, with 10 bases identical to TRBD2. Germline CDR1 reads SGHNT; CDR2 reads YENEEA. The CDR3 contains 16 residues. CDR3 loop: CASSSSGLALYYEQHF. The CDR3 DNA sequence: TGTGCCAGTAGCTCATCGGGACTAGCGCTTTATTACGAGCAGCACTTC.

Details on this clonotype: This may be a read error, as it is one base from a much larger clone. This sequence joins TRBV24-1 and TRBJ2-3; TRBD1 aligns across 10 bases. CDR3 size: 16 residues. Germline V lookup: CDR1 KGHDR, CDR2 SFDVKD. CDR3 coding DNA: TGTGCCACCAGTCAAGGACAGGGGGGACTCACAGATTCGCAGTATTTT. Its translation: CATSQGQGGLTDSQYF.

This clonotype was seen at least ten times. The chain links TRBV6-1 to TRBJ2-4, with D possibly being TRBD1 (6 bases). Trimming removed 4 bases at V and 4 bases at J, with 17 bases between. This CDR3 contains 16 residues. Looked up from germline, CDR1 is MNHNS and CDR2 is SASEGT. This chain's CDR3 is CASSGQARLRKNIQYF. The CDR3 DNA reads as TGTGCCAGCAGTGGACAGGCGCGACTAAGGAAAAACATTCAGTACTTC.

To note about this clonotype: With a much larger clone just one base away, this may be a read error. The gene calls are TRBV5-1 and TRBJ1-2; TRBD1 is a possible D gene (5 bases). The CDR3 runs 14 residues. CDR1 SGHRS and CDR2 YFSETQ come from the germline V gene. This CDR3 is CASNLARGTGGYTF. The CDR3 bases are TGCGCCAGCAACTTGGCCAGAGGGACGGGGGGCTACACCTTC.

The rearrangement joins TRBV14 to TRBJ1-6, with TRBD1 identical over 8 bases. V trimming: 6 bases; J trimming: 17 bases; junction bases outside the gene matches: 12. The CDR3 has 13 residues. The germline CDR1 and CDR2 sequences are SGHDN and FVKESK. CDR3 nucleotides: TGTGCCAGCAGTATGATAAGACAGGGGCCAGTCCACTTT. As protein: CASSMIRQGPVHF.

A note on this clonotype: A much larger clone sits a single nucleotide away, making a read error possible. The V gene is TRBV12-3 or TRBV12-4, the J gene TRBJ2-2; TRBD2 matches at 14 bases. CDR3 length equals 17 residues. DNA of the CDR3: TGTGCCAGCAATTTATGGGGGACTAGCGGGGGTACCGGGGAGCTGTTTTTT. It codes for CASNLWGTSGGTGELFF.

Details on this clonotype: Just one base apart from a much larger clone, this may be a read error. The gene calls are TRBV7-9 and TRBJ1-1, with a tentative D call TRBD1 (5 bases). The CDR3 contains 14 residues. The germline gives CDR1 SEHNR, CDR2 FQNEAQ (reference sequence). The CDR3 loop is CANSLGINRLDAFF. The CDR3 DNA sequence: TGTGCCAACAGCTTAGGGATAAACAGGCTCGACGCTTTCTTT.

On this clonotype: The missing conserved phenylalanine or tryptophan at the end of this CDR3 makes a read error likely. This CDR3 reads CATEGLAGFSGANILTS. Written as DNA, the CDR3 is TGCGCCACTGAGGGACTAGCGGGGTTCTCTGGGGCCAACATCCTGACTTCC. This chain links TRBV10-2 with TRBJ2-6; 13 nucleotides match TRBD2. In germline, CDR1 is WSHSY, CDR2 SAAADI. This CDR3 spans 17 amino acids.

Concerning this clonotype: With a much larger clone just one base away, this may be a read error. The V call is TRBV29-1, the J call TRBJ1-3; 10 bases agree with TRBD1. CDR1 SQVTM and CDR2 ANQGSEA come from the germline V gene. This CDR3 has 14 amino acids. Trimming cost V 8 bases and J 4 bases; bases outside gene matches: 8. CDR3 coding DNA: TGCAGCACCCTGACAGGGGGCGGAGGAAACACCATATATTTT. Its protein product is CSTLTGGGGNTIYF. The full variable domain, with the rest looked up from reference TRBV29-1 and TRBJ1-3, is SAVISQKPSRDICQRGTSLTIQCQVDSQVTMMFWYRQQPGQSLTLIATANQGSEATYESGFVIDKFPISRPNLTFSTLTVSNMSPEDSSIYLCSTLTGGGGNTIYFGEGSWLTVV.

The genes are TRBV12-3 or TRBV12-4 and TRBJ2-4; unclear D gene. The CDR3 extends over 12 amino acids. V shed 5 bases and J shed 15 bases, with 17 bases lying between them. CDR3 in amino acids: CASSLMENFRYF. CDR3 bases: TGTGCCAGCAGTCTCATGGAAAACTTTCGGTACTTC.

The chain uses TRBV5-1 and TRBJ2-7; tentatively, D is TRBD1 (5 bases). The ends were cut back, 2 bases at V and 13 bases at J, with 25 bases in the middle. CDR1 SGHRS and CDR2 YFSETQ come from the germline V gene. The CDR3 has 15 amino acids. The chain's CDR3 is CASSFLGASGNERYF. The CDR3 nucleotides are TGCGCCAGCAGCTTCCTTGGGGCATCGGGTAACGAGCGATACTTC.

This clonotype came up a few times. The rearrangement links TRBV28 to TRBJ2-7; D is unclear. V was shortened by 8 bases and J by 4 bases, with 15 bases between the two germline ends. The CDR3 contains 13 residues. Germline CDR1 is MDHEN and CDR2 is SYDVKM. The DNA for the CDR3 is TGTGCCAGCGGTACGAGCCACTCTTACGAGCAGTACTTC. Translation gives CASGTSHSYEQYF.

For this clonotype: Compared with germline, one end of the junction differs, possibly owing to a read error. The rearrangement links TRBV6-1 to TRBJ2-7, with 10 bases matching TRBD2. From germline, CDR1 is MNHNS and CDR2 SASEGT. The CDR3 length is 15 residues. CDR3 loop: CASSAGLANSHEQCF. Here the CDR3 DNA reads TGTGCCAGCAGTGCGGGACTAGCGAACTCCCACGAGCAGTGCTTC.

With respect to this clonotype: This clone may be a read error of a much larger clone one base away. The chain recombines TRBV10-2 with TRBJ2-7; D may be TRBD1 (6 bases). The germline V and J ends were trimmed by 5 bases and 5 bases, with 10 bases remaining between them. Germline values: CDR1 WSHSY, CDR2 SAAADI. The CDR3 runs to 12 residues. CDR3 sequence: CASSFTGNEQYF. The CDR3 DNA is TGCGCCAGCAGTTTCACAGGGAACGAGCAGTACTTC.

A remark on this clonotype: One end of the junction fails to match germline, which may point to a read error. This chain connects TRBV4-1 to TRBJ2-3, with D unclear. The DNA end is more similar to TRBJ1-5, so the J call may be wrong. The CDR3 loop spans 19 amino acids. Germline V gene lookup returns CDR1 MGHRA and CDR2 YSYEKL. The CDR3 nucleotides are TGCGCCAACAGCCAACTGCTCACTCAAGGACTTTCGGCATCAGATACGCAGCATTTT. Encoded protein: CANSQLLTQGLSASDTQHF.

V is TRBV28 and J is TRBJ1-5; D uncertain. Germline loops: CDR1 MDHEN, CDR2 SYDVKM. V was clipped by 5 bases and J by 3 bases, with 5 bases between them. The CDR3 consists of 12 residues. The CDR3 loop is CASSIINQPQHF. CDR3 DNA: TGTGCCAGCAGTATAATCAATCAGCCCCAGCATTTT.